This is a list of T cell receptor beta chains from one sample in a study of somatic mutations in cytotoxic T cells in rheumatoid arthritis. Assay: immunoSEQ multiplex PCR; the TCRdb copy retains only in-frame clones and omits some. Among roughly 14,000 clones listed, roughly 80% were seen once. The specimen was CD8+ T cells sorted from blood. These receptors originate from an adult with rheumatoid arthritis. The conserved cysteine and the conserved F or W are not part of the CDR3 here. Fields, in order: J gene, clone size, V gene, CDR3 protein. Some rows mark clone size as missing; the rest say once, few, many or name a class of expanded clone.

J gene: TRBJ2-1
clone size: .
V gene: TRBV5-1
CDR3 protein: ASSLVAGYNEQF

J gene: TRBJ1-1
clone size: .
V gene: TRBV11-3
CDR3 protein: ASRKRGNTEAF

J gene: TRBJ2-1
clone size: .
V gene: TRBV10-1
CDR3 protein: ASSDGGHEQF

J gene: TRBJ2-7
clone size: once
V gene: TRBV6-1
CDR3 protein: ASSKGTSGSYEQY

J gene: TRBJ2-3
clone size: .
V gene: TRBV28
CDR3 protein: ASSPPRGKGTSGTDTQY

J gene: TRBJ2-1
clone size: .
V gene: TRBV7-9
CDR3 protein: ASSLVVTGYRQF

J gene: TRBJ2-7
clone size: .
V gene: TRBV7-9
CDR3 protein: ASSGTSGPYEQY

J gene: TRBJ1-5
clone size: few
V gene: TRBV4-1
CDR3 protein: ASSHRGEGVQPQH

J gene: TRBJ2-6
clone size: .
V gene: TRBV6-1
CDR3 protein: ASGEGASGANVLT

J gene: TRBJ1-2
clone size: .
V gene: TRBV28
CDR3 protein: ASSLWQYTNGYT

J gene: TRBJ2-3
clone size: .
V gene: TRBV5-1
CDR3 protein: ASSKTRQRDPTDTQY

J gene: TRBJ2-1
clone size: .
V gene: TRBV5-8
CDR3 protein: ASSWNLVIGGNEQF

J gene: TRBJ1-3
clone size: .
V gene: TRBV7-8
CDR3 protein: ASSGGTGNTIY

J gene: TRBJ1-1
clone size: .
V gene: TRBV7-9
CDR3 protein: ASSTGGTEAF

J gene: TRBJ2-2
clone size: once
V gene: TRBV9
CDR3 protein: ASSVAAVLNTGELF

J gene: TRBJ2-7
clone size: .
V gene: TRBV6-6
CDR3 protein: ASGPADLYEQY

J gene: TRBJ2-3
clone size: .
V gene: TRBV27
CDR3 protein: ASSLTGMDTQY

J gene: TRBJ2-3
clone size: .
V gene: TRBV28
CDR3 protein: ASSLSLAATDTQY

J gene: TRBJ1-2
clone size: .
V gene: TRBV9
CDR3 protein: ASSEGHRDHYGYT

J gene: TRBJ1-1
clone size: .
V gene: TRBV2
CDR3 protein: ASGITGGANEAF

J gene: TRBJ2-1
clone size: once
V gene: TRBV9
CDR3 protein: ASSEDSFGDNEQF

J gene: TRBJ2-1
clone size: .
V gene: TRBV6-4
CDR3 protein: ASSLAGGEGNEQF

J gene: TRBJ1-2
clone size: few
V gene: TRBV4-1
CDR3 protein: ASSQVGQVNYGYT

J gene: TRBJ2-2
clone size: .
V gene: TRBV19
CDR3 protein: ASSIVGQGSAGELF

J gene: TRBJ1-3
clone size: .
V gene: TRBV2
CDR3 protein: ASKRGQGSGNTIY